The sequence of this TCR beta chain was determined in a study of T cells in Graves' hyperthyroidism and ophthalmopathy. Study observations and caveats: Most expanded thyroid clonotypes above 0.001 recurred in blood. Researchers report that a 13 V-J model separated ophthalmopathy from stable hyperthyroidism.

Regions amplified from RNA transcripts were the TCR beta CDR3 regions. The HTBI set primed first-round TCR CDR3 RT-PCR. In TCRdb, the multiplex PCR reads were re-called with MiXCR into one record per CDR3 protein. Of approximately 610,000 distinct CDR3 sequences detected, 14% to 15% appear once; the ten largest clones hold about 3.9%. This clonotype was seen more than once but under ten times. What it binds is unknown. Germline loops: CDR1 LGHDT, CDR2 YNNKEL (reference sequence). This CDR3 is built from 16 residues. The V end was cut by 1 base, the J end by 0 bases, with 9 bases between. Out of over 7.5 ml of fresh peripheral blood came the PBMCs.

Sequencing used blood. The sequence was collected from a woman in her thirties or forties with Graves' ophthalmopathy. The chain recombines TRBV3-1 with TRBJ2-2; D might be TRBD2 (5 bases). The CDR3 DNA is TGTGCCAGCAGCCAAGGGACTTTGGCGAACACCGGGGAGCTGTTTTTT. The encoded protein is CASSQGTLANTGELFF.